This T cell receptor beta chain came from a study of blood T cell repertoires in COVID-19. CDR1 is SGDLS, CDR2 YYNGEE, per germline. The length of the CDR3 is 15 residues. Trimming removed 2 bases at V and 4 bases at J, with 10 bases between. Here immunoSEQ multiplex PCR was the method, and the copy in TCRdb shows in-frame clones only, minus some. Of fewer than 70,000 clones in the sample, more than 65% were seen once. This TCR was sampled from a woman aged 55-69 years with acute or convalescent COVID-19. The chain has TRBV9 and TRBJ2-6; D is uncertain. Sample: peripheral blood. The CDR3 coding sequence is TGTGCCAGCAGCGTGAACTTAAACGGGGCCAACGTCCTGACTTTC. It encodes CASSVNLNGANVLTF.